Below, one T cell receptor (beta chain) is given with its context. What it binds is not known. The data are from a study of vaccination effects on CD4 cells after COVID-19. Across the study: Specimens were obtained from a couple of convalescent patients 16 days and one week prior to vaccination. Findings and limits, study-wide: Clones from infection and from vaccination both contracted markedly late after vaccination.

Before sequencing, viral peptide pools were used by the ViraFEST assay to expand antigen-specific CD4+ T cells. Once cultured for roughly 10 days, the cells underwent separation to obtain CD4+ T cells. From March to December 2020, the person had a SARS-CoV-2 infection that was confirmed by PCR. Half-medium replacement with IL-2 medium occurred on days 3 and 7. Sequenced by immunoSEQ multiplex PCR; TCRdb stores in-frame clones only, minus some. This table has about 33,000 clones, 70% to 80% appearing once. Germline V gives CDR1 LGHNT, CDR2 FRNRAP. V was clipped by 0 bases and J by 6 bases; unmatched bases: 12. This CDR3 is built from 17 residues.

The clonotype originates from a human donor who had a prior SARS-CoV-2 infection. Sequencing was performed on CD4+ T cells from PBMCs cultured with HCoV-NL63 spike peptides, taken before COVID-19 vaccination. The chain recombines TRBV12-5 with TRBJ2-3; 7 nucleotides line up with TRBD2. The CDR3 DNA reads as TGTGCTAGTGGTTTGGTACGATTGGAGCGGGATAGGGATACGCAGTATTTT. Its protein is CASGLVRLERDRDTQYF.